This T cell receptor (beta chain) is from a study of blood T cell repertoires in COVID-19 (dated by TCRdb to 2020 to 2022). With regard to the full study: The collaborator samples originated in the United States, Italy and Spain and spanned the acute and convalescent phases of COVID-19. The prospective study material was composed of cDNA or gDNA derived from T cells, B-cell-depleted T cells, or PBMCs. The dataset comprised deeply sampled blood TCRbeta repertoires from subjects exposed to, actively infected with, or recovered from COVID-19. The repertoires were released in a freely available public database intended as a resource for research on the immune response to SARS-CoV-2. The samples were drawn from the first 160 participants of the ongoing ImmuneRACE study and from 950 to 1,500 subjects provided by 6 global collaborators. Sample metadata almost always included a de-identified subject ID, COVID-19 status, age in years and sex. Where HLA class I and class II types were available, the types were taken from metadata supplied by the sample provider, not from assay-based typing.

TCRbeta CDR3 regions were amplified from genomic DNA using the immunoSEQ Assay, a bias-controlled multiplex PCR. For the original study's pipeline: The number of nucleated cells in each sample was estimated from the amplification of reference gene primers within the assay. Sequence reads were collapsed and filtered to measure the absolute abundance of every unique TCRbeta CDR3 rearrangement. Productive Simpson clonality was computed per sample as the square root of Simpson's diversity index over productive rearrangements. Here the immuneACCESS table is served through TCRdb, limited to in-frame sequences with V and J called. Missing clones are a known gap in these copies; in checked studies unresolved V genes cover under half, and the rest lacks a known reason. The V and J calls and the clone size are those of that table, but D and trimming were determined from the DNA. For this sample the table gives under 250,000 clones, of which roughly four fifths were detected only once. About 4.2% of the sample comes from the top ten.

Collaborating institutions collected whole blood in K2EDTA tubes following their own protocols. For TCRbeta analysis, collaborator samples were shipped as frozen whole blood, as isolated PBMCs, or as DNA extracted from either sample type. Concerning this clone: This receptor's antigen is unknown. Base qualities are not provided; no much larger clone lies one nucleotide away.

The CDR3 runs 15 amino acids, cysteine and phenylalanine included. Just the 45-base CDR3 DNA is kept, in frame starting at base 1. CDR1 MNHEY and CDR2 SMNVEV were looked up in the germline V gene (reference sequence). Trimming takes 6 bases off V and 4 bases off J; junction bases not matched to a gene: 8. Study-wide findings and limitations: Clinical and demographic metadata were provided uncurated, with the amount varying by source and participant.

This clonotype was sampled from a man in his forties or fifties with active or convalescent COVID-19. The sequencing sample was made of peripheral blood. Rearrangement joined TRBV27 to TRBJ2-7; 11 bases in the junction line up with TRBD1. This receptor has the CDR3 CASSWAGTGGYEQYF. In nucleotide form, the sequence is TGTGCCAGCAGCTGGGCGGGGACAGGGGGATACGAGCAGTACTTC.